This T cell receptor beta chain derives from a study of blood T cell repertoires in COVID-19. Study-level background: The origin of the acute and convalescent COVID-19 samples was the United States, Italy and Spain.

Residents of about two dozen US areas, aged roughly 18 to 89 years, made up the participants. Recovered Cohort 3 donors showed two negative PCRs, clearance, or symptom resolution. Per germline, CDR1 SGHVS and CDR2 FNYEAQ. CDR3 size: 14 residues. Trimming left V 2 bases short and J 6 bases short, with 10 bases between. As handled by the study authors: Researchers report that nucleated cell counts were estimated from reference gene primer amplification. The repertoire was sequenced with immunoSEQ multiplex PCR; TCRdb's copy has only in-frame clones and lacks some. The DNA gave D and trimming, while V, J and clone size come from that table. The sample has some 250,000 clones; around 89% are singletons.

The chain couples TRBV7-6 to TRBJ1-4, with D hard to call. Material: PBMCs or T cells enriched from blood (not recorded which). This TCR was recovered from a man between 40 and 49 years old who had recovered from COVID-19. CDR3 loop: CASSLMEEDEKLFF. The CDR3 DNA follows: TGTGCCAGCAGCTTAATGGAGGAGGATGAAAAACTGTTTTTT.